The sequence of this T cell receptor (beta chain) was determined in a study of blood T cell repertoires in COVID-19. The CDR3 has 15 amino acids. Germline values: CDR1 MNHNY, CDR2 SVGAGI (reference sequence). The V gene end was trimmed by 0 bases and the J gene end by 4 bases; junction bases not matched to a gene: 4. Libraries were prepared by immunoSEQ multiplex PCR; TCRdb keeps only in-frame clonotypes and omits some of them. The data show 200,000 to 250,000 clones, about 80% seen once. The chain is built from TRBV6-6 and TRBJ2-7; TRBD1 aligns across 9 bases. The clonotype originates from an elderly woman with COVID-19, enrolled during active disease. Sequencing input: peripheral blood. CDR3 sequence: CASSYSRGQGYEQYF. CDR3 nucleotide sequence: TGTGCCAGCAGTTACTCCCGTGGACAGGGGTACGAGCAGTACTTC.